The source of this T cell receptor (beta chain) is a study of CD8 T cells in ankylosing spondylitis. The study, taken as a whole, reports: Certain motif variants had earlier appeared in reactive arthritis synovial fluid and blood. As reported, disease-linked clones showed significant enrichment in matched ankylosing spondylitis synovial fluid. A motif in TCR beta, a set of fewer than ten highly homologous variants, appeared characteristic of ankylosing spondylitis blood.

V dropped 1 base and J dropped 8; count of bases not matched to a gene: 6. The CDR3 is 14 residues long. Looked up from germline, CDR1 is SGHRS and CDR2 is YFSETQ. With molecular barcodes, quantitative 5'-RACE was used to make the TCR beta libraries. TCRdb passed the 5' RACE reads through MiXCR, listing each CDR3 protein once. The table includes roughly 280,000 distinct CDR3 sequences, 20% detected once. This clonotype has a handful of counts. Its antigen is unknown. The sample consisted of blood, either unsorted or a sorted T cell fraction (not recorded which). This clonotype was obtained from a male donor with ankylosing spondylitis or in good health (not recorded which). The rearrangement uses TRBV5-1 and TRBJ1-2; 9 bases line up with TRBD1. The CDR3 protein is CASSLTGGAQGYTF. The CDR3 nucleotides read TGCGCCAGCAGCTTGACAGGGGGCGCGCAGGGCTACACCTTC.